The clone carrying this T cell receptor (beta chain) was found a few times. Its matching antigen is unknown. This record belongs to a study of identical twins. Study results and limitations: These conclusions were based on statistical analysis (cross-sectional, not following the same donors). Zero-insertion analyses could be partly confounded by invariant MAIT and iNKT cells.

Germline CDR1 reads KGHDR; CDR2 reads SFDVKD. Trimming removed 3 bases from V and 1 base from J; junction bases left unmatched: 5. The CDR3 contains 15 residues. Using its own MiXCR run on the 5' RACE reads, TCRdb lists one record per CDR3 protein. This table has around 510,000 distinct CDR3 sequences, about 13% appearing once. The sample was also reused in another study, on yellow fever vaccine responses in identical twins.

The sequence was collected from a woman younger than 30 in good health. The sample comprised CD4+ T cells sorted from blood. The V and J genes are TRBV24-1 and TRBJ2-7; TRBD2 aligns across 7 bases. CDR3: CATSDPSSGSYEQYF. CDR3 nucleotide sequence: TGTGCCACCAGTGATCCTTCTAGCGGTTCCTACGAGCAGTACTTC.